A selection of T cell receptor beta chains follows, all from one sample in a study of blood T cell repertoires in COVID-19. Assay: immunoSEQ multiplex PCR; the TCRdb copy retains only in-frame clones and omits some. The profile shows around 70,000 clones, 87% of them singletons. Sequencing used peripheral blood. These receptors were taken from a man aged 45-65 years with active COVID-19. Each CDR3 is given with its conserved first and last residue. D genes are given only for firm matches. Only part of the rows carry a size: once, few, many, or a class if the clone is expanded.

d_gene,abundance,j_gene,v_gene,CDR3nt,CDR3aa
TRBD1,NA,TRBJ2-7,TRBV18,TGTGCCAGCTCACGGGACAGAACTTTGGAGCAGTACTTC,CASSRDRTLEQYF
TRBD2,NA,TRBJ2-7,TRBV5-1,TGCGCCAGCAGCTTGGTGACTAGCGGGCCCCCCTACGAGCAGTACTTC,CASSLVTSGPPYEQYF
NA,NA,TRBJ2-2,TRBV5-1,TGCGCCAGCAGCTCCCGACAGGAAGGGGAGCTGTTTTTT,CASSSRQEGELFF
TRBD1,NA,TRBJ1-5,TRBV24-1,TGTGCCACCAGTGATCCTGGACAGGGGGCAGGTCAGCCCCAGCATTTT,CATSDPGQGAGQPQHF
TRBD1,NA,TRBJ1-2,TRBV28,TGTGCCAGCAGCCCCCCCCCGGGCGATCACAGGGGCTATGGCTACACCTTC,CASSPPPGDHRGYGYTF
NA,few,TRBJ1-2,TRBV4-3,TGCGCCAGCAGCCAGCGGGAAGGGGTGGGCTACACCTTC,CASSQREGVGYTF
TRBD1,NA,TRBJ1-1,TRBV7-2,TGTGCCAGCAGCGAAGGGACAGCAGAGAACACTGAAGCTTTCTTT,CASSEGTAENTEAFF
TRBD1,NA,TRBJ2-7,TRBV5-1,TGCGCCAGCAGCTTGGGGGGACAGGGGGCGAGGGAGCAGTACTTC,CASSLGGQGAREQYF
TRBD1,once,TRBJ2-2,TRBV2,TGTGCCAGCACCTTGACAGGGAATAGGCGCGGGGAGCTGTTTTTT,CASTLTGNRRGELFF
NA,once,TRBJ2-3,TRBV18,TGTGCCAGCTCACCCCGGACAGATACGCAGTATTTT,CASSPRTDTQYF
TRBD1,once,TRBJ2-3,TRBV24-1,TGTGCCACCAGTGATCTGGACAGGGACCGTGGTGCAGATACGCAGTATTTT,CATSDLDRDRGADTQYF
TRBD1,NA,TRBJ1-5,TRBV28,TGTGCCAGCAGACTCCGGGACAGAATTATCAATCAGCCCCAGCATTTT,CASRLRDRIINQPQHF
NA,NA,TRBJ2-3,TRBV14,TGTGCCAGCAGCTTAACAGGGCTACTAGATACGCAGTATTTT,CASSLTGLLDTQYF
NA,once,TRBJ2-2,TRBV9,TGTGCCAGCAGCGCCTCCCCAGGGGTGGGCACCGGGGAGCTGTTTTTT,CASSASPGVGTGELFF
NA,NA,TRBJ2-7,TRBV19,TGTGCCAGTAGTTTGGGACACGGACCCTACGAGCAGTACTTC,CASSLGHGPYEQYF
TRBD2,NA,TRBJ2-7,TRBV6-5,TGTGCCAGCAGTCCTCGGGAGGGGGATTCCTACGAGCAGTACTTC,CASSPREGDSYEQYF
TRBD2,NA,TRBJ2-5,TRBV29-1,TGCAGCGTTGTTCCCAGCGGGGGGGCCCAAGAGACCCAGTACTTC,CSVVPSGGAQETQYF
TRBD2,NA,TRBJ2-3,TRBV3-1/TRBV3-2,TGTGCCAGCATCCGACCCCCATCGGCGGGGGGGCCAGAAACAGATACGCAGTATTTT,CASIRPPSAGGPETDTQYF
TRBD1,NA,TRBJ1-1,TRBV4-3,TGCGCCAGCAGCCCGACAGGGAAAACTGAAGCTTTCTTT,CASSPTGKTEAFF
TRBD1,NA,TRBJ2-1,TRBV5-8,TGTGCCAGCACCCAAACCGGGACAGGGGGCGCTTGGGGCAATGAGCAGTTCTTC,CASTQTGTGGAWGNEQFF
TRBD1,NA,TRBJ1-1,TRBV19,TGTGCCAGTAGTAAATCCGGGACAGGCATGAACACTGAAGCTTTCTTT,CASSKSGTGMNTEAFF
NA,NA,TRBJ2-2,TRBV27,TGTGCCAGCAGTTTCGATGGAGGAGGCACCGGGGAGCTGTTTTTT,CASSFDGGGTGELFF
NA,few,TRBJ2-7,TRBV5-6,TGTGCCAGCAGCATGGGGGACAATCGCTACGAGCAGTACTTC,CASSMGDNRYEQYF
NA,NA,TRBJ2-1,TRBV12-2,TGTGCAAGTCGCTCCCAACCGGGACAGGGGGAGAATGAGCAGTTCTTC,CASRSQPGQGENEQFF
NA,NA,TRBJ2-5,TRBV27,TGTGCCAGCAGTTCAGCGGACCAAGAGACCCAGTACTTC,CASSSADQETQYF
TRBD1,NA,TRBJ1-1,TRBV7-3,TGTGCCAGCAGCTTCGCCGGGACAGGGCGGACTGAAGCTTTCTTT,CASSFAGTGRTEAFF
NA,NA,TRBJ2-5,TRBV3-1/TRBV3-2,TGTGCCAGCAGCCAAGATGAGGTAGCGGATAACCAAGAGACCCAGTACTTC,CASSQDEVADNQETQYF
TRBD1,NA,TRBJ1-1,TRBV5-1,TGCGCCAGCAGCATGGACAGGAACGAAGCTTTCTTT,CASSMDRNEAFF
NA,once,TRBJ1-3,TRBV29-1,TGCAGCGTTGAAGACAGGGAAGCTGGAAACACCATATATTTT,CSVEDREAGNTIYF
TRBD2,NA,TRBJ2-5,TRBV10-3,TGTGCCATCGGAGAGAGGGGGACTAGCACTGGGCAAGAGACCCAGTACTTC,CAIGERGTSTGQETQYF
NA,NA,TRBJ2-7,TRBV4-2,TGTGCCAGCAGCCAAGATGCGCAGGGGTCCTACGAGCAGTACTTC,CASSQDAQGSYEQYF
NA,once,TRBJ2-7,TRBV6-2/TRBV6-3,TGTGCCAGCAGTTCCCACGGGGAAGACGAGCAGTACTTC,CASSSHGEDEQYF
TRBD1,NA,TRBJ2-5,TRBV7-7,TGTGCCAGCAGCTTGGACAGGCAAGAGACCCAGTACTTC,CASSLDRQETQYF
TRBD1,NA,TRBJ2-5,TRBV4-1,TGCGCCAGCAGCCAAGATCAGCGGACAGGGGCGACCAGGTACTTC,CASSQDQRTGATRYF
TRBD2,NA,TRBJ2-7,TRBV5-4,TGTGCCAGCAGCGGGGTAGCGGGGGTACCCTACGAGCAGTACTTC,CASSGVAGVPYEQYF